This T cell receptor beta chain was captured by sequencing in a study of cytomegalovirus exposure and HLA in healthy donors. CDR1 and CDR2 (germline): MGHRA, YSYEKL. The CDR3 is 14 amino acids. Germline trimming cut 1 base from V and 7 bases from J; bases unmatched to any gene: 6. Sampled while nominally healthy, donors likely had unrecorded immune exposures. Study-wide results and caveats: The authors confirmed in vitro that a few CMV-associated chains were specific for CMV antigens.

A multiplex PCR was run with 60 Vbeta primers and 13 Jbeta primers. Repertoires were generated with immunoSEQ multiplex PCR, while TCRdb's copy carries only in-frame clones and drops some. The repertoire includes under 150,000 clones, roughly 84% of them detected once, and over 0.95% sits in the top ten. Of note for this clone: Its specificity is not known.

Sequencing was performed on PBMCs. The sequence was collected from a girl aged 2 to 10 in good health and CMV-seronegative. This chain links TRBV4-1 with TRBJ1-2; 7 bases agree with TRBD1. DNA of the CDR3: TGCGCCAGCAGCCAAGTGACAGGGATTACTGGCTACACCTTC. Translating it yields CASSQVTGITGYTF.